Below, 12 T cell receptor beta chains from the same sample are listed, as sequenced in a study of patients and donors after allogeneic stem cell transplantation. TCRdb ran MiXCR on the RT-PCR reads and lists one entry per CDR3 protein. In the table there are 70,000 or so distinct CDR3 sequences, around 27% of which are singletons. The sequenced sample consisted of blood, either unsorted or a sorted T cell fraction (not recorded which). Receptors originate from a human donor who was either an allogeneic HSCT recipient or a stem cell or donor lymphocyte infusion donor (not recorded which). It is not recorded whose cells these are; they may come from a transplant donor.

This clonotype counts as medium-sized. The chain has TRBV12-3 or TRBV12-4 and TRBJ1-6, with D perhaps matching TRBD1 (5 bases). This CDR3 is built from 12 residues. The germline V and J ends were trimmed by 5 bases and 9 bases, with 8 bases remaining between them. The CDR3 spells CASSPQGSPLHF. The CDR3 region has the DNA TGTGCCAGCAGTCCCCAGGGTTCACCCCTCCACTTT.

The V gene is TRBV6-2 or TRBV6-3, the J gene TRBJ1-1; D possibly corresponds to TRBD1 (5 bases). Germline-derived CDR1 and CDR2 are MNHEY and SVGEGT. Trimming stripped 6 bases from V and 0 bases from J, with 14 bases between. The CDR3 contains 15 residues. The DNA for the CDR3 is TGTGCCAGCAGCTATGGGTTACAGGTGAACACTGAAGCTTTCTTT. This codes for CASSYGLQVNTEAFF.

The chain is built from TRBV18 and TRBJ2-1; unclear D gene. In germline, CDR1 is KGHSH, CDR2 LQKENI. The CDR3 is 15 amino acids. Trimming took 6 bases from V and 0 from J, leaving 12 bases between them. This chain's CDR3 is CASSIGASSYNEQFF. CDR3 DNA sequence: TGTGCCAGCTCGATTGGTGCCAGCTCCTACAATGAGCAGTTCTTC.

This clonotype was detected ten times or more. V gene TRBV20-1 combines with J gene TRBJ1-1, with D hard to call. Trimming took off 6 bases at V and 7 bases at J, with 9 bases between the two ends. This CDR3 spans 10 amino acids. Per the germline V gene, CDR1 is DFQATT and CDR2 is SNEGSKA (reference sequence). Here the CDR3 DNA reads TGCAGTGCCTCCGACATTGAAGCTTTCTTT. Translated, it gives CSASDIEAFF.

The chain has TRBV12-3 or TRBV12-4 and TRBJ2-1; no clear D gene. Trimming took off 1 base at V and 10 bases at J, with 14 bases between the two ends. The CDR3 runs 14 residues. Written as DNA, the CDR3 is TGTGCCAGCAGTTTAGGTTATGGGCTTGTCGAGCAGTTCTTC. It specifies CASSLGYGLVEQFF.

The chain joins TRBV24-1 to TRBJ1-1, with TRBD1 matching over 11 bases. Germline V gene data show CDR1 as KGHDR and CDR2 as SFDVKD. This CDR3 has 17 residues. The junction had 12 bases not matched to a gene; V was cut back by 9 bases and J by 1 base. The chain's CDR3 is CATDVPGQGASNTEAFF. The CDR3 coding sequence is TGTGCCACCGACGTACCCGGACAGGGGGCCTCGAACACTGAAGCTTTCTTT.

This clonotype was observed once. The chain couples TRBV9 to TRBJ2-3; 12 bases line up with TRBD2. Trimming at V came to 0 bases and at J to 0 bases, leaving 11 bases not matched to a gene. Germline V CDR1 and CDR2: SGDLS, YYNGEE. The CDR3 contains 20 residues. The CDR3 sequence: CASSVALLAGGTSSTDTQYF. The CDR3 nucleotides read TGTGCCAGCAGCGTAGCGCTACTAGCGGGGGGAACTTCTAGCACAGATACGCAGTATTTT.

The chain joins TRBV9 to TRBJ1-2; no reliable D call. CDR3 size: 13 residues. Deletions cut 2 bases from V and 7 bases from J, with 12 bases between. CDR1 and CDR2 from the germline V gene are SGDLS and YYNGEE. This chain's CDR3 is CASSVDLDAGYTF. In DNA form, the CDR3 reads TGTGCCAGCAGCGTTGACTTGGATGCTGGCTACACCTTC.

CDR3 nucleotide sequence: TGCGCCAGCAGCCTCGTCTCTGGGGCCAACGTCCTGACTTTC. Protein: CASSLVSGANVLTF. V gene TRBV4-3 combines with J gene TRBJ2-6; D is uncertain. Between the trimmed V and J ends, which lost 4 bases and 0 bases, there was a span of 4 bases. Germline CDR1 LGHNA, CDR2 YSLEER. This CDR3 has 14 residues.

This clonotype occurred once. The chain uses TRBV10-1 and TRBJ1-6; 8 nucleotides align to TRBD1. Trimming removed 2 bases from V and 4 bases from J; junction bases left unmatched: 4. There are 16 residues in the CDR3. The germline V gene has CDR1 WNHNN and CDR2 SYGVQD (reference sequence). CDR3 amino acids: CASSEETGEYNSPLHF. Here the CDR3 DNA reads TGCGCCAGCAGTGAGGAGACAGGGGAATATAATTCACCCCTCCACTTT.

The chain's CDR3 is CASSLYGTGETEAFF. The CDR3 region has the DNA TGTGCCAGCAGTTTATACGGGACAGGGGAAACTGAAGCTTTCTTT. V gene TRBV28 combines with J gene TRBJ1-1; TRBD1 matches 10 bases. In germline, CDR1 is MDHEN, CDR2 SYDVKM. This CDR3 comprises 15 residues. The trim removed 1 base at V and 5 bases at J, leaving 4 bases unmatched.

The rearrangement links TRBV3-1 to TRBJ1-5, with D unclear. The CDR3 covers 14 residues. V was clipped by 4 bases and J by 0 bases, with 7 bases between them. Germline V gives CDR1 LGHDT, CDR2 YNNKEL (reference sequence). The CDR3 DNA follows: TGTGCCAGCAGCCTCGGTTATAGCAATCAGCCCCAGCATTTT. Its translation is CASSLGYSNQPQHF. Using reference TRBV3-1 and TRBJ1-5 for the parts outside the CDR3, the full variable domain is DTAVSQTPKYLVTQMGNDKSIKCEQNLGHDTMYWYKQDSKKFLKIMFSYNNKELIINETVPNRFSPKSPDKAHLNLHINSLELGDSAVYFCASSLGYSNQPQHFGDGTRLSIL.